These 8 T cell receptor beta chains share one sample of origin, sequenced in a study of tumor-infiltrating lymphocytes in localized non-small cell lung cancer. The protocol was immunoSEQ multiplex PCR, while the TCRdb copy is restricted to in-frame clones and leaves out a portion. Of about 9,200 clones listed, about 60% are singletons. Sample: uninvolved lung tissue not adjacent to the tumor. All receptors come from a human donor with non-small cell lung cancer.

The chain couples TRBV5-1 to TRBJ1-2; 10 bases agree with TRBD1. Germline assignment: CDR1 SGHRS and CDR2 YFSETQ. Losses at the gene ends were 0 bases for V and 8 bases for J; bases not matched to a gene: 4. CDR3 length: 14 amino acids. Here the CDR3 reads CASSLGGTGEGYTF. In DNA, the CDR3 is TGCGCCAGCAGCTTGGGAGGGACAGGGGAAGGCTACACCTTC. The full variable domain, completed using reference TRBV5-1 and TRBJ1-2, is KAGVTQTPRYLIKTRGQQVTLSCSPISGHRSVSWYQQTPGQGLQFLFEYFSETQRNKGNFPGRFSGRQFSNSRSEMNVSTLELGDSALYLCASSLGGTGEGYTFGSGTRLTVV.

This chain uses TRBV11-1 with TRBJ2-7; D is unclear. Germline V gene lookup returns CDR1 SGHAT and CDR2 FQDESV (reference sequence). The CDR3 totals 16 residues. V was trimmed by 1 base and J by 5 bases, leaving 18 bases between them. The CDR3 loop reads CASSLEWADRSHEQYF. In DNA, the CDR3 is TGTGCCAGCAGCTTAGAATGGGCAGATCGAAGCCACGAGCAGTACTTC.

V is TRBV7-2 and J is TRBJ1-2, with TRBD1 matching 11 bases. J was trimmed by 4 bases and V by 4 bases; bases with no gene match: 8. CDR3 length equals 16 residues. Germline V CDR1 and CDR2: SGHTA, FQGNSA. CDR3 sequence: CASSSAGTGGGYGYTF. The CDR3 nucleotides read TGTGCCAGCAGCTCGGCCGGGACAGGGGGGGGCTATGGCTACACCTTC.

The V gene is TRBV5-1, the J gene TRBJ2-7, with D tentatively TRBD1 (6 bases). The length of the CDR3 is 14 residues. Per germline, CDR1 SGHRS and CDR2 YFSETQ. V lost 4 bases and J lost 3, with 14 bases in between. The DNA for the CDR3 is TGCGCCAGCAGCCCGGCAGGACAGAACTACGAGCAGTACTTC. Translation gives CASSPAGQNYEQYF.

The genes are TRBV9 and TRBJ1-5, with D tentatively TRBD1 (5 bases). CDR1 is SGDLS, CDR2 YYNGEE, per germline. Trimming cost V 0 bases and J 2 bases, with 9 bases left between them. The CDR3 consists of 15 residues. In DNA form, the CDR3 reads TGTGCCAGCAGCGTAGAGGGCAGGGGCAATCAGCCCCAGCATTTT. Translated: CASSVEGRGNQPQHF.

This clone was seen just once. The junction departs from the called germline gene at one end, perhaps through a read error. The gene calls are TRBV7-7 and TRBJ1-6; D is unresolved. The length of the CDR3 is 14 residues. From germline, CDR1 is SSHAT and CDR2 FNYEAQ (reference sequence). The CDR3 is CASTDTALNSPLHF. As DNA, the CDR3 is TGTGCTAGCACCGACACAGCTTTGAATTCACCCCTCCACTTT.

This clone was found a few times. CDR3 nucleotides: TGTGCCAGCAGACGCCACGAGGGGGGAACTGAAGCTTTCTTT. Translating gives CASRRHEGGTEAFF. The chain employs TRBV27 and TRBJ1-1, with D possibly being TRBD1 (6 bases). V was clipped by 6 bases and J by 5 bases, with 16 bases between them. This CDR3 is built from 14 residues. Germline CDR1 and CDR2: MNHEY and SMNVEV (reference sequence).

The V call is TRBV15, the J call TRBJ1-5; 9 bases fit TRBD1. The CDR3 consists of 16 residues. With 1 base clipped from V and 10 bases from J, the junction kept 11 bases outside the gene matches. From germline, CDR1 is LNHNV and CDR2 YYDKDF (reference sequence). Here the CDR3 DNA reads TGTGCCACCAGCAGAGCACAGGGGGCACTATATACCCCCCAGCATTTT. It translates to CATSRAQGALYTPQHF.